This T cell receptor beta chain derives from a study of blood T cells in healthy people across ages. General study points: Per million T cells, the diversity of TCR beta decreased roughly linearly as age advanced.

Trimming took off 0 bases at V and 2 bases at J, with 5 bases between the two ends. Germline CDR1 KGHSH, CDR2 LQKENI. The CDR3 contains 13 residues. As for this clonotype: The target antigen is unknown.

Primed by a sample-barcoded 5' primer and a J-beta primer mix, a second PCR proceeded for about 6 to 11 cycles. From the 5' RACE reads, TCRdb called clonotypes with MiXCR, one entry per CDR3 protein. This table has 1.6 million or so distinct CDR3 sequences, 30% to 40% appearing once. This clonotype was obtained from a young woman in good health. The sequenced sample was blood. The gene calls are TRBV18 and TRBJ2-7; D remains ambiguous. The CDR3 is CASSPPTAYEQYF. The CDR3 nucleotides are TGTGCCAGCTCACCACCGACTGCCTACGAGCAGTACTTC.